The 4 T cell receptor beta chains reported below all come from one sample, sequenced in a study of T cell repertoires in cytomegalovirus infection. TCRdb redid the calling of the reads with MiXCR, one entry per CDR3 protein. Seen here are hundreds of thousands of distinct CDR3 sequences, less than 35% observed once, and the top ten hold around 11%. For these TCRs, the target antigens are not known. The sequences come from cultured CD8+ T cells from PBMCs, collected from culture after CMV antigen stimulation. The receptors were sampled from a human donor in good health (CMV status not recorded). Some clones in this sample may be carry-over from other donors' samples.

The chain joins TRBV6-6 to TRBJ2-1; 14 nucleotides align to TRBD2. V lost 7 bases to trimming and J lost 3 bases; unmatched junction nucleotides: 8. This CDR3 spans 17 amino acids. Germline V gene data show CDR1 as MNHNY and CDR2 as SVGAGI (reference sequence). For the CDR3, the DNA is TGTGCCAGCACTCCGGGACTAGCGGGGGCGAACTACAATGAGCAGTTCTTC. Translated: CASTPGLAGANYNEQFF.

This clonotype occurred a few times. This chain joins TRBV11-3 and TRBJ2-1, with a possible D match to TRBD2 (6 bases). The length of the CDR3 is 15 residues. The germline gives CDR1 SGHNT, CDR2 YENEEA. V gave up 1 base and J gave up 6 bases, with 13 bases separating them. DNA for the CDR3: TGTGCCAGCAGCTTAGGTGGGGGGTCGGGCAATGAGCAGTTCTTC. This gives the protein CASSLGGGSGNEQFF.

The V call is TRBV12-3 or TRBV12-4, the J call TRBJ2-3; possibly TRBD1 for D (6 bases). The CDR3 runs to 18 residues. With 6 bases removed from V and 0 bases from J, the gap between germline ends came to 22 bases. The CDR3 reads CASREQTGLDFSTDTQYF. The CDR3 nucleotides are TGTGCCAGCAGGGAACAAACAGGGCTAGACTTTAGCACAGATACGCAGTATTTT.

With regard to this clonotype: The junction departs from germline at one end; a sequencing error may be responsible. The CDR3 DNA is TGTGCCAGCACGGGGGCGGAGGTTATCTTT. As protein: CASTGAEVIF. V is TRBV2 and J is TRBJ1-1; weak D call: TRBD1 (6 bases). Germline-derived CDR1 and CDR2 are SNHLY and FYNNEI. This CDR3 spans 10 amino acids.